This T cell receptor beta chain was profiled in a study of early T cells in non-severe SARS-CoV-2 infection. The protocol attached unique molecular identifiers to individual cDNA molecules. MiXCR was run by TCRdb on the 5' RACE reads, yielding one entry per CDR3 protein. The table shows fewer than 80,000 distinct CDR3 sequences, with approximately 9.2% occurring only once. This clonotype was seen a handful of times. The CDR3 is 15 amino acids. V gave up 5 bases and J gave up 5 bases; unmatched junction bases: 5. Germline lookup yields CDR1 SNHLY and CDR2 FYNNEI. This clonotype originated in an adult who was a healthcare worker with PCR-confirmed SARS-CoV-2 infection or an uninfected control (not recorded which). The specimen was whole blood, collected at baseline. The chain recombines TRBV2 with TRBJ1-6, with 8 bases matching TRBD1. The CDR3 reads CASSSIQGDNSPLHF. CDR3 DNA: TGTGCCAGCAGTTCTATACAGGGGGATAATTCACCCCTCCACTTT. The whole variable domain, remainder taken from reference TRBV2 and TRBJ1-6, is EPEVTQTPSHQVTQMGQEVILRCVPISNHLYFYWYRQILGQKVEFLVSFYNNEISEKSEIFDDQFSVERPDGSNFTLKIRSTKLEDSAMYFCASSSIQGDNSPLHFGNGTRLTVT.